This TCR beta chain was sequenced during a study of blood T cell repertoires in COVID-19. Turning to the study itself: Specimens from acute and convalescent COVID-19 originated in the United States, Italy and Spain. Sources were T cells, B-cell-depleted T cells, or PBMCs; the material itself was cDNA or gDNA.

The CDR3 spans 15 residues. Germline loops: CDR1 SGHTA, CDR2 FQGNSA. J lost 5 bases, V lost 2 bases, and 5 bases had no gene match. Methods used by the authors: For nucleated cells, counts were estimated from reference gene primer amplification. Clones were read by immunoSEQ multiplex PCR, and TCRdb kept only the in-frame ones, dropping some. The D gene and trimming were derived from the DNA, and the V and J assignments and clone size from that table. The sample shows about 71,000 clones, about 86% of them seen only once. The sample taken for sequencing was peripheral blood. This receptor was taken from a man in his fifties or sixties with active COVID-19. The chain combines TRBV7-2 with TRBJ2-1, with 8 bases lining up with TRBD2. CDR3 residues: CASSLSAGGHNEQFF. DNA of the CDR3: TGTGCCAGCAGCTTATCGGCGGGAGGACACAATGAGCAGTTCTTC. Variable domain in full (rest from reference TRBV7-2 and TRBJ2-1): GAGVSQSPSNKVTEKGKDVELRCDPISGHTALYWYRQSLGQGLEFLIYFQGNSAPDKSGLPSDRFSAERTGGSVSTLTIQRTQQEDSAVYLCASSLSAGGHNEQFFGPGTRLTVL.